What follows are 30 T cell receptor beta chains derived from one specimen sequenced in a study of vaccination effects on CD4 cells after COVID-19. For these TCRs, the target antigens are not known. Sequencing was performed with immunoSEQ multiplex PCR; in TCRdb, only in-frame clones are kept and a portion is missing. The sample contains roughly 27,000 clones, roughly 74% of which appear only once. With the ViraFEST assay, the study expanded antigen-specific CD4+ T cells using viral peptide pools, then sequenced them. Isolating CD4+ T cells followed roughly ten days of culture. All study participants received two doses of BNT162b2 or mRNA-1273 vaccine. The material sequenced was CD4+ T cells from PBMCs cultured with HCoV-NL63 spike peptides, taken after COVID-19 vaccination. Source of these receptors: a human donor who received a COVID-19 vaccine.

V is TRBV3-1 (or the pseudogene TRBV3-2) and J is TRBJ2-2, with TRBD2 matching over 8 bases. The V segment lost 5 bases and the J segment 0 bases; nucleotides outside the gene matches: 8. Per the germline V gene, CDR1 is LGHDT and CDR2 is YNNKEL (reference sequence). This CDR3 is 17 amino acids long. The DNA for the CDR3 is TGTGCCAGCAGCGGGGTAGCGGGAACCTCGAACACCGGGGAGCTGTTTTTT. Translation gives CASSGVAGTSNTGELFF.

The chain links TRBV9 to TRBJ2-2, with a possible D match to TRBD2 (6 bases). This CDR3 spans 14 amino acids. The V gene's germline CDR1 is SGDLS and CDR2 YYNGEE. V shed 0 bases and J shed 9 bases, with 12 bases lying between them. DNA of the CDR3: TGTGCCAGCAGCGTAGGAGGCGGGATGAGGGAGCTGTTTTTT. This encodes CASSVGGGMRELFF.

The table lists this clone with a few counts. The genes are TRBV6-1 and TRBJ1-5, with D maybe TRBD1 (6 bases). This CDR3 comprises 15 residues. Germline CDR1 and CDR2: MNHNS and SASEGT. The V end lost 1 base, the J end lost 6 bases, and 13 bases lay between the germline ends. The CDR3 spells CASSEDRQAVQPQHF. CDR3 in DNA: TGTGCCAGCAGTGAAGACCGACAGGCCGTTCAGCCCCAGCATTTT.

The rearrangement uses TRBV5-4 and TRBJ1-1; 8 bases are shared with TRBD1. This CDR3 comprises 13 residues. Germline CDR1 is SGHNT and CDR2 is YYREEE (reference sequence). V shed 3 bases and J 5 bases; nucleotides not matched to a gene: 3. The CDR3 protein is CASSSRQGTEAFF. CDR3 bases: TGTGCCAGCAGCTCCCGACAGGGGACTGAAGCTTTCTTT.

This sequence joins TRBV5-1 and TRBJ2-1; tentative D call: TRBD2 (7 bases). CDR1 is SGHRS and CDR2 is YFSETQ in the germline V gene. The V end lost 6 bases, the J end lost 2 bases, and 12 bases lay between the germline ends. The CDR3 has 14 residues. CDR3 bases: TGCGCCAGCACGGGCGGGGGCCCCTACAATGAGCAGTTCTTC. Translation: CASTGGGPYNEQFF.

The chain couples TRBV5-4 to TRBJ2-3; 13 bases map to TRBD2. The CDR3 length is 15 residues. Germline loops: CDR1 SGHNT, CDR2 YYREEE (reference sequence). Trimming removed 4 bases from V and 5 bases from J; junction bases left unmatched: 4. The chain's CDR3 is CASSRTSGSVDTQYF. The CDR3 DNA reads TGTGCCAGCAGCCGGACTAGCGGGAGTGTAGATACGCAGTATTTT. Combining the CDR3 with reference TRBV5-4 and TRBJ2-3 gives the whole variable domain ETGVTQSPTHLIKTRGQQVTLRCSSQSGHNTVSWYQQALGQGPQFIFQYYREEENGRGNFPPRFSGLQFPNYSSELNVNALELDDSALYLCASSRTSGSVDTQYFGPGTRLTVL.

The chain joins TRBV6-5 to TRBJ2-7; 7 bases align to TRBD1. This CDR3 contains 12 residues. The V and J ends lost 10 bases and 2 bases, in that order; junction bases with no gene match: 5. CDR1 is MNHEY and CDR2 is SVGAGI in the germline V gene. The CDR3 DNA reads TGTGCCACTAGGGACAGAACCTACGAGCAGTACTTC. Translation gives CATRDRTYEQYF.

This clone was seen more than once but under ten times. The J gene is TRBJ2-5, the V gene TRBV2; D possibly corresponds to TRBD1 (6 bases). Germline loops: CDR1 SNHLY, CDR2 FYNNEI. Trimming stripped 8 bases from V and 5 bases from J, with 18 bases between. The CDR3 covers 14 residues. CDR3 residues: CASQGKIDSETQYF. The CDR3 DNA sequence: TGTGCCAGCCAGGGGAAGATCGACTCCGAGACCCAGTACTTC.

The rearrangement uses TRBV2 and TRBJ1-2; maybe TRBD1 (6 bases). This CDR3 has 15 residues. Germline CDR1 reads SNHLY; CDR2 reads FYNNEI. Trimming removed 8 bases from V and 4 bases from J, with 20 bases in between. The CDR3 region is CASDAGRGSSYGYTF. The CDR3 coding sequence is TGTGCCAGCGACGCGGGCAGGGGTTCAAGCTATGGCTACACCTTC. Complete variable domain (other parts from reference TRBV2 and TRBJ1-2): EPEVTQTPSHQVTQMGQEVILRCVPISNHLYFYWYRQILGQKVEFLVSFYNNEISEKSEIFDDQFSVERPDGSNFTLKIRSTKLEDSAMYFCASDAGRGSSYGYTFGSGTRLTVV.

The chain uses TRBV28 and TRBJ1-1, with a weak D call TRBD1 (6 bases). The CDR3 is made up of 13 amino acids. The V end was cut by 5 bases, the J end by 5 bases, with 12 bases between. Germline V gives CDR1 MDHEN, CDR2 SYDVKM. Here the CDR3 DNA reads TGTGCCAGCAGTGGGGGCCACCAAACTGAAGCTTTCTTT. Translation: CASSGGHQTEAFF. The complete variable domain, with remaining parts taken from reference TRBV28 and TRBJ1-1, reads DVKVTQSSRYLVKRTGEKVFLECVQDMDHENMFWYRQDPGLGLRLIYFSYDVKMKEKGDIPEGYSVSREKKERFSLILESASTNQTSMYLCASSGGHQTEAFFGQGTRLTVV.

V and J are TRBV28 and TRBJ1-5; the match to TRBD1 covers 7 bases. The length of the CDR3 is 16 residues. Germline V lookup: CDR1 MDHEN, CDR2 SYDVKM. The V gene end was trimmed by 5 bases and the J gene end by 3 bases; junction bases not matched to a gene: 10. CDR3 residues: CASSTQTGWDNQPQHF. Written as DNA, the CDR3 is TGTGCCAGCAGTACCCAGACAGGGTGGGACAATCAGCCCCAGCATTTT.

V and J are TRBV10-2 and TRBJ1-1, with 7 bases identical to TRBD1. V lost 8 bases to trimming and J lost 4 bases; unmatched junction nucleotides: 7. The CDR3 length is 13 residues. CDR1 is WSHSY, CDR2 SAAADI, per germline. For the CDR3, the DNA is TGCGCCAGCGTTACAGGGGCGAGCACTGAAGCTTTCTTT. It codes for CASVTGASTEAFF.

The genes are TRBV11-3 and TRBJ1-3; D may be TRBD1 (5 bases). Germline assignment: CDR1 SGHNT and CDR2 YENEEA. The V end was cut by 5 bases, the J end by 6 bases, with 14 bases between. The CDR3 is 14 residues long. CDR3 residues: CASSVQGFENTIYF. The CDR3 nucleotides read TGTGCCAGCAGCGTTCAGGGTTTTGAAAACACCATATATTTT.

This chain links TRBV6-5 with TRBJ1-3; no clear D gene. In germline, CDR1 is MNHEY, CDR2 SVGAGI. The CDR3 spans 13 residues. Deletions cut 7 bases from V and 0 bases from J, with 7 bases between. The CDR3 here is CASTQSSGNTIYF. As DNA, the CDR3 is TGTGCCAGCACTCAAAGCTCTGGAAACACCATATATTTT.

The chain carries TRBV27 and TRBJ1-1; D might be TRBD1 (5 bases). V shed 3 bases and J shed 1 base, with 12 bases lying between them. Germline CDR1 MNHEY, CDR2 SMNVEV (reference sequence). This CDR3 has 15 amino acids. For the CDR3, the DNA is TGTGCCAGCAGTTTTCATAGGGGCCGGAACACTGAAGCTTTCTTT. Translating it yields CASSFHRGRNTEAFF.

The chain has TRBV18 and TRBJ1-3; 8 bases match TRBD1. V shed 6 bases, J shed 0 bases, and the junction held 7 bases outside the gene matches. The CDR3 sequence is 16 residues long. Per germline, CDR1 KGHSH and CDR2 LQKENI. CDR3 residues: CASSVGQGGSGNTIYF. The CDR3 nucleotides are TGTGCCAGCTCGGTCGGACAGGGAGGCTCTGGAAACACCATATATTTT.

The chain employs TRBV25-1 and TRBJ1-3; 8 bases map to TRBD1. V trimming: 3 bases; J trimming: 5 bases; junction bases outside the gene matches: 12. Germline V gene lookup returns CDR1 MGHDK and CDR2 SYGVNS. This CDR3 contains 17 residues. The CDR3 spells CASSDTRTGQGRNTIYF. For the CDR3, the DNA is TGTGCCAGCAGTGACACACGGACAGGGCAAGGTAGAAACACCATATATTTT.

V gene TRBV24-1 combines with J gene TRBJ2-7; 9 nucleotides line up with TRBD1. CDR1 and CDR2 (germline): KGHDR, SFDVKD. Unmatched junction bases numbered 13, after V lost 5 bases and J lost 0 bases. The CDR3 is 18 residues long. CDR3: CATSGPLPDRGSSYEQYF. CDR3 nucleotides: TGTGCCACCAGTGGACCTCTCCCCGACAGGGGGAGCTCCTACGAGCAGTACTTC.

The chain employs TRBV7-9 and TRBJ1-5; 7 positions match TRBD1. Germline V gene sequence: CDR1 SEHNR, CDR2 FQNEAQ (reference sequence). The CDR3 covers 14 residues. V lost 4 bases, J lost 5 bases, and 5 bases stayed unmatched. The CDR3 is CASSSQGGDQPQHF. The CDR3 nucleotides read TGTGCCAGCAGCTCTCAGGGGGGCGATCAGCCCCAGCATTTT.

V is TRBV10-1 and J is TRBJ1-3; D is possibly TRBD1 (6 bases). The CDR3 is 16 residues long. The germline CDR1 and CDR2 sequences are WNHNN and SYGVQD (reference sequence). Trimming took 6 bases from V and 0 from J, leaving 15 bases between them. The CDR3 DNA reads TGCGCCAGCAGCCCGGACAGCGACGTCTCTGGAAACACCATATATTTT. It encodes CASSPDSDVSGNTIYF.

This clone was found a few times. The rearrangement links TRBV11-2 to TRBJ2-1, with a weak D call TRBD2 (6 bases). The CDR3 is made up of 13 amino acids. CDR1 and CDR2 from the germline V gene are SGHAT and FQNNGV. Between the trimmed V and J ends, which lost 3 bases and 4 bases, there was a span of 7 bases. CDR3: CASSFGSYNEQFF. The CDR3 DNA reads TGTGCCAGCAGCTTCGGGAGTTACAATGAGCAGTTCTTC.

The chain combines TRBV24-1 with TRBJ2-3; 8 bases are a match to TRBD1. V gave up 6 bases and J gave up 4 bases; unmatched junction bases: 8. The CDR3 consists of 15 residues. CDR1 KGHDR and CDR2 SFDVKD come from the germline V gene. The DNA for the CDR3 is TGTGCCACCAGTTCAAGAGACAGGGGTTCAGATACGCAGTATTTT. Encoded protein: CATSSRDRGSDTQYF.

This clone occurred a few times. The chain is built from TRBV19 and TRBJ2-1, with 9 bases fitting TRBD2. V lost 5 bases, J lost 0 bases, and 8 bases stayed unmatched. The CDR3 sequence is 17 residues long. CDR1 and CDR2 from the germline V gene are LNHDA and SQIVND (reference sequence). CDR3 amino acids: CASSPSGGRISYNEQFF. Written as DNA, the CDR3 is TGTGCCAGTAGTCCCAGCGGGGGGAGGATCTCCTACAATGAGCAGTTCTTC.

V is TRBV5-6 and J is TRBJ2-4; D is perhaps TRBD1 (5 bases). Trimming left V 4 bases short and J 5 bases short, with 16 bases between. The germline gives CDR1 SGHDT, CDR2 YYEEEE. CDR3 size: 15 residues. The DNA of the CDR3 is TGTGCCAGCAGCGACCCTAGGACACGACAAAACATTCAGTACTTC. Its protein product is CASSDPRTRQNIQYF. The full variable domain, in which reference TRBV5-6 and TRBJ2-4 provide the parts outside the CDR3, is DAGVTQSPTHLIKTRGQQVTLRCSPKSGHDTVSWYQQALGQGPQFIFQYYEEEERQRGNFPDRFSGHQFPNYSSELNVNALLLGDSALYLCASSDPRTRQNIQYFGAGTRLSVL.

This clone was seen only a few times. The rearrangement uses TRBV6-5 and TRBJ2-7; 8 nucleotides align to TRBD1. V shed 5 bases and J 3 bases; nucleotides not matched to a gene: 6. The CDR3 has 14 residues. CDR1 is MNHEY and CDR2 is SVGAGI in the germline V gene. CDR3 sequence (DNA): TGTGCCAGCAGTCCGACAGGGGAAATCTACGAGCAGTACTTC. This encodes CASSPTGEIYEQYF.

The chain has TRBV6-1 and TRBJ2-7, with D hard to call. The CDR3 covers 16 residues. The V gene lost 4 bases and the J gene lost 2 bases, with 18 bases spanning the gap. The germline CDR1 and CDR2 sequences are MNHNS and SASEGT. The CDR3 sequence is CASSASGLRRTYEQYF. The CDR3 DNA is TGTGCCAGCAGTGCCTCCGGGCTCCGACGGACCTACGAGCAGTACTTC.

This clone appeared a single time. This rearrangement joins TRBV14 to TRBJ2-1; D possibly corresponds to TRBD2 (6 bases). The CDR3 is made up of 20 amino acids. The V and J ends lost 0 bases and 0 bases respectively, with 21 bases between them. Looked up from germline, CDR1 is SGHDN and CDR2 is FVKESK. As DNA, the CDR3 is TGTGCCAGCAGCCAAGATGGCTTAGCGGCGTTCTTTGGCTCCTACAATGAGCAGTTCTTC. Residues: CASSQDGLAAFFGSYNEQFF.

The chain couples TRBV27 to TRBJ1-4, with TRBD1 matching 10 bases. Germline CDR1 and CDR2: MNHEY and SMNVEV (reference sequence). V lost 5 bases, J lost 8 bases, and 8 bases stayed unmatched. There are 15 residues in the CDR3. CDR3 DNA sequence: TGTGCCAGCAGTGGGGTCGGGACAGGGGTCGAAAAACTGTTTTTT. The encoded protein is CASSGVGTGVEKLFF.

This sequence joins TRBV29-1 and TRBJ2-3; perhaps TRBD1 as D (7 bases). V was trimmed by 0 bases and J by 8 bases, leaving 15 bases between them. Germline lookup yields CDR1 SQVTM and CDR2 ANQGSEA. CDR3 length: 14 amino acids. This CDR3 is CSVEETSQGGTQYF. In DNA form, the CDR3 reads TGCAGCGTTGAAGAGACTTCTCAGGGGGGTACGCAGTATTTT.

The chain uses TRBV6-5 and TRBJ1-1, with 7 bases matching TRBD1. This CDR3 has 13 amino acids. V shed 8 bases, J shed 3 bases, and the junction held 6 bases outside the gene matches. The V gene's germline CDR1 is MNHEY and CDR2 SVGAGI. The CDR3 sequence is CASGQGEYTEAFF. In DNA, the CDR3 is TGTGCCAGCGGGCAGGGGGAATACACTGAAGCTTTCTTT.